This is a list of T cell receptor beta chains from one sample in a study of T cell responses to AZD1222 COVID-19 vaccine. Sequenced by immunoSEQ multiplex PCR; TCRdb stores in-frame clones only, minus some. Of roughly 200,000 clones in the sample, 94% were seen once. The specimen was peripheral blood, collected 28 days after the second dose of the MenACWY control vaccine. These receptor sequences come from an adult who received the MenACWY meningococcal vaccine as a control. CDR3s include the opening cysteine and the closing phenylalanine or tryptophan. The order of the fields is D gene, V gene, clone size, J gene, CDR3 DNA, CDR3 protein. A D gene is named only where the DNA matches it firmly. Clone sizes are given selectively: once, few, many, or a class where the clone is expanded.

D: -
V: TRBV9
size: -
J: TRBJ2-1
DNA: TGTGCCAGCAGCGTAGAGGCGGTCTACAATGAGCAGTTCTTC
CDR3: CASSVEAVYNEQFF

D: TRBD2
V: TRBV5-4
size: -
J: TRBJ2-7
DNA: TGTGCCAGCAGCACACGGGCGGGAGGGTACGAGCAGTACTTC
CDR3: CASSTRAGGYEQYF

D: TRBD2
V: TRBV10-3
size: -
J: TRBJ2-2
DNA: TGTGCCATCAGTGATCCTGACGGGACTAGCTTTAACACCGGGGAGCTGTTTTTT
CDR3: CAISDPDGTSFNTGELFF

D: TRBD2
V: TRBV3-1/TRBV3-2
size: -
J: TRBJ2-7
DNA: TGTGCCAGCAGCCAAGATGTGCGGCTAGCGGGTCGCTACGAGCAGTACTTC
CDR3: CASSQDVRLAGRYEQYF

D: TRBD1
V: TRBV28
size: -
J: TRBJ2-7
DNA: TGTGCCAGCAGGGACAGGGGCCAGGGGGGCGAGCAGTACTTC
CDR3: CASRDRGQGGEQYF

D: -
V: TRBV9
size: -
J: TRBJ1-4
DNA: TGTGCCAGCAGCGTAGGCTCAGGAAATGAAAAACTGTTTTTT
CDR3: CASSVGSGNEKLFF

D: TRBD1
V: TRBV10-3
size: -
J: TRBJ1-5
DNA: TGTGCCATCAGTGGGGGACAGGGAGATAGCAATCAGCCCCAGCATTTT
CDR3: CAISGGQGDSNQPQHF

D: TRBD2
V: TRBV6-5
size: -
J: TRBJ2-3
DNA: TGTGCCAGCAGATGGGGGGGAGGGGATACGCAGTATTTT
CDR3: CASRWGGGDTQYF

D: TRBD1
V: TRBV24-1
size: -
J: TRBJ1-5
DNA: TGTGCCACCAGTGACGATGGACAGGGGGCTGATCAGCCCCAGCATTTT
CDR3: CATSDDGQGADQPQHF

D: TRBD1
V: TRBV29-1
size: -
J: TRBJ1-1
DNA: TGCAGCGTGGGACAGGGTAGTACTGAAGCTTTCTTT
CDR3: CSVGQGSTEAFF

D: -
V: TRBV20-1
size: -
J: TRBJ2-7
DNA: TGCAGTGCTAGTAGGCCAGCGGACTACGAGCAGTACTTC
CDR3: CSASRPADYEQYF

D: TRBD1
V: TRBV2
size: -
J: TRBJ1-6
DNA: TGTGCCTCCTCAGGCGACAGGGTGAATTCACCCCTCCACTTT
CDR3: CASSGDRVNSPLHF

D: -
V: TRBV5-4
size: -
J: TRBJ2-7
DNA: TGTGCCAGCAGCTTGGGACGGGGAGTGGGCTACGAGCAGTACTTC
CDR3: CASSLGRGVGYEQYF

D: TRBD1
V: TRBV9
size: few
J: TRBJ1-6
DNA: TGTGCCAGCAGCGAGGGGGCCGGTAATTCACCCCTCCACTTT
CDR3: CASSEGAGNSPLHF

D: -
V: TRBV4-1
size: few
J: TRBJ1-2
DNA: TGCGCCAGCAGCCAAGTTAGGAAGGGTGACGGCTACACCTTC
CDR3: CASSQVRKGDGYTF

D: -
V: TRBV27
size: -
J: TRBJ2-2
DNA: TGTGCCAGCAGTATTTACAGCCCGAACACCGGGGAGCTGTTTTTT
CDR3: CASSIYSPNTGELFF

D: -
V: TRBV11-1
size: -
J: TRBJ2-7
DNA: TGTGCCAGCAGCTTAGCCAGGGCAGCCTACGAGCAGTACTTC
CDR3: CASSLARAAYEQYF

D: TRBD1
V: TRBV12-3/TRBV12-4
size: -
J: TRBJ1-1
DNA: TGTGCCAGCAGCCAGGGCAGGGGGCTGGGTGCTTTCTTT
CDR3: CASSQGRGLGAFF

D: TRBD1
V: TRBV7-9
size: -
J: TRBJ1-5
DNA: TGTGCCAGCAGCTTAGAAGGACAGGGGAATCAGCCCCAGCATTTT
CDR3: CASSLEGQGNQPQHF

D: -
V: TRBV7-3
size: -
J: TRBJ2-2
DNA: TGTGCCAGCAGCTTAAGTATGATCGGGGAGCTGTTTTTT
CDR3: CASSLSMIGELFF

D: -
V: TRBV25-1
size: -
J: TRBJ1-1
DNA: TGTGCCAGCAGTGAATCTATATCCACAGGGTTGCCTGAAGCTTTCTTT
CDR3: CASSESISTGLPEAFF

D: -
V: TRBV5-1
size: -
J: TRBJ2-7
DNA: TGCGCCAGCAGCGTCGACCTGGCCTACGAGCAGTACTTC
CDR3: CASSVDLAYEQYF

D: -
V: TRBV9
size: -
J: TRBJ1-5
DNA: TGTGCCAGCAGCGCCCAGGGAGTCCCCAATCAGCCCCAGCATTTT
CDR3: CASSAQGVPNQPQHF

D: -
V: TRBV27
size: -
J: TRBJ2-2
DNA: TGTGCCAGCAGAGGCAGCTCGAACACCGGGGAGCTGTTTTTT
CDR3: CASRGSSNTGELFF

D: -
V: TRBV7-8
size: once
J: TRBJ2-2
DNA: TGTGCCAGCAGCTCCGGGTCCCCATCGAACACCGGGGAGCTGTTTTTT
CDR3: CASSSGSPSNTGELFF

D: -
V: TRBV2
size: -
J: TRBJ2-7
DNA: TGTGCCAGCAATTGGGGGCCCTCCTACGAGCAGTACTTC
CDR3: CASNWGPSYEQYF

D: -
V: TRBV6-5
size: -
J: TRBJ1-5
DNA: TGTGCCTCCGGGATGGATAGCAATCAGCCCCAGCATTTT
CDR3: CASGMDSNQPQHF

D: TRBD1
V: TRBV19
size: -
J: TRBJ2-3
DNA: TGTGCCAGTAGGCAAACGGGACAGGGGGCTGCTACGCAGTATTTT
CDR3: CASRQTGQGAATQYF